The 20 T cell receptor beta chains reported below all come from one sample, sequenced in a study of T-cell memory formation after mild COVID-19. TCRdb reprocessed the 5' RACE reads with MiXCR, giving one entry per CDR3 protein. The sample includes roughly 300,000 distinct CDR3 sequences, about an eighth seen only once; the top ten take around a fifth. The sample consisted of PBMCs or a T cell subset sorted from them (not recorded which). Receptors were obtained from a man in his late teens or twenties who had mild COVID-19 (a few samples of this study predate the infection). Cell type and time point are not known.

Turning to this clonotype: One end of the junction varies from germline; a read error may be responsible. The chain links TRBV20-1 to TRBJ2-1; 8 bases are shared with TRBD1. This CDR3 has 14 amino acids. The V gene's germline CDR1 is DFQATT and CDR2 SNEGSKA (reference sequence). CDR3: CSARDPGRGLEKFF. In nucleotides, the CDR3 is TGCAGTGCTAGAGATCCGGGCAGGGGGCTTGAGAAGTTCTTC.

The chain couples TRBV29-1 to TRBJ1-1; D may be TRBD1 (6 bases). The V gene lost 7 bases and the J gene lost 2 bases, with 11 bases spanning the gap. Germline V gene lookup returns CDR1 SQVTM and CDR2 ANQGSEA. This CDR3 comprises 12 residues. The CDR3 DNA is TGCAGCGGGGGGACACCTAACACTGAAGCTTTCTTT. This gives the protein CSGGTPNTEAFF.

This chain uses TRBV7-2 with TRBJ1-1, with D possibly being TRBD1 (5 bases). The V end was cut by 4 bases, the J end by 4 bases, with 16 bases between. The CDR3 sequence is 15 residues long. CDR1 SGHTA and CDR2 FQGNSA come from the germline V gene. CDR3 in amino acids: CASSYYRNSGTEAFF. DNA of the CDR3: TGTGCCAGCAGCTACTACAGGAACTCGGGCACTGAAGCTTTCTTT.

The chain joins TRBV6-5 to TRBJ2-5, with D perhaps TRBD2 (6 bases). Germline V gene lookup returns CDR1 MNHEY and CDR2 SVGAGI. This CDR3 comprises 14 residues. Trimming left V 7 bases short and J 1 base short, with 13 bases between. The CDR3 reads CASTDPGGQETQYF. The CDR3 bases are TGTGCCAGCACTGATCCCGGGGGCCAAGAGACCCAGTACTTC.

The chain couples TRBV7-6 to TRBJ1-1; maybe TRBD1 (5 bases). The CDR3 length is 16 residues. Germline CDR1 is SGHVS and CDR2 is FNYEAQ. Trimming cost V 2 bases and J 1 base, with 14 bases left between them. The CDR3 protein is CASSLSSAQGNTEAFF. The CDR3 DNA follows: TGTGCCAGCAGCTTATCCTCGGCTCAGGGGAACACTGAAGCTTTCTTT.

On this clonotype: A single base separates this from a much larger clone, so it may be a read error. V usage is TRBV6-5 and J usage is TRBJ1-5, with D tentatively TRBD1 (5 bases). Germline lookup yields CDR1 MNHEY and CDR2 SVGAGI. This CDR3 contains 15 residues. Trimming removed 6 bases from V and 5 bases from J, with 17 bases in between. As DNA, the CDR3 is TGTGCCAGCAGCCGTGGCGTGGCGGGGGATCAGCCCCAGCATTTT. Translating gives CASSRGVAGDQPQHF.

The chain recombines TRBV9 with TRBJ2-7; 8 nucleotides line up with TRBD1. Trimming at V came to 5 bases and at J to 2 bases, leaving 9 bases not matched to a gene. CDR1 is SGDLS and CDR2 is YYNGEE in the germline V gene. The length of the CDR3 is 15 residues. The CDR3 is CASRPPGQVAYEQYV. The CDR3 bases are TGTGCCAGCAGACCCCCGGGACAGGTTGCCTACGAGCAGTACGTC.

This clonotype has ten or more counts. The V call is TRBV7-3, the J call TRBJ2-2; TRBD1 agrees at 12 bases. Germline CDR1 is SGHTA and CDR2 is FQGTGA. The CDR3 consists of 17 residues. The ends lost 5 bases at V and 5 bases at J; junction bases unmatched: 9. The CDR3 DNA reads TGTGCCAGCAGCCTTACGGGACAGGGGGCACGGACCGGGGAGCTGTTTTTT. This gives the protein CASSLTGQGARTGELFF.

The CDR3 sequence is CASSLELAGRPYQETQYF. The CDR3 nucleotides are TGCGCCAGCAGCTTGGAGTTAGCGGGGCGTCCGTACCAAGAGACCCAGTACTTC. The chain is built from TRBV5-1 and TRBJ2-5, with 8 nucleotides matching TRBD2. V lost 0 bases to trimming and J lost 0 bases; unmatched junction nucleotides: 10. Germline lookup yields CDR1 SGHRS and CDR2 YFSETQ. This CDR3 spans 18 amino acids.

The CDR3 spells CASTGETGNTIYF. The DNA of the CDR3 is TGTGCCAGCACTGGGGAAACTGGAAACACCATATATTTT. The chain employs TRBV2 and TRBJ1-3; D is unclear. Trimming took off 7 bases at V and 2 bases at J, with 9 bases between the two ends. CDR3 size: 13 residues. CDR1 is SNHLY, CDR2 FYNNEI, per germline.

This clonotype was detected only a few times. The chain combines TRBV5-1 with TRBJ2-1; 7 positions agree with TRBD2. Germline values: CDR1 SGHRS, CDR2 YFSETQ. Germline trimming cut 2 bases from V and 6 bases from J; bases unmatched to any gene: 5. The CDR3 sequence is 14 residues long. The CDR3: CASSLGAGTNEQFF. Here the CDR3 DNA reads TGCGCCAGCAGCTTAGGAGCGGGGACCAATGAGCAGTTCTTC.

The table lists this clonotype with a few counts. The chain carries TRBV6-4 and TRBJ2-3; 9 nucleotides agree with TRBD1. There are 16 residues in the CDR3. The V and J ends lost 6 bases and 0 bases, in that order; junction bases with no gene match: 7. Germline CDR1 and CDR2: MRHNA and SNTAGT. The CDR3 loop is CASRRTGGWSTDTQYF. The CDR3 DNA reads as TGTGCCAGCAGAAGAACAGGGGGCTGGAGCACAGATACGCAGTATTTT.

The CDR3 spells CASSYVGDEQYV. Written as DNA, the CDR3 is TGTGCCAGCAGTTACGTCGGGGACGAGCAGTACGTC. The chain combines TRBV6-6 with TRBJ2-7; TRBD2 might be the D (5 bases). Between the trimmed V and J ends, which lost 2 bases and 5 bases, there was a span of 7 bases. The CDR3 covers 12 residues. Germline CDR1 is MNHNY and CDR2 is SVGAGI (reference sequence).

This clonotype was seen a few times. The V call is TRBV12-3 or TRBV12-4, the J call TRBJ2-3, with D maybe TRBD1 (6 bases). The CDR3 spans 16 residues. Trimming left V 5 bases short and J 0 bases short, with 15 bases between. The CDR3 nucleotides read TGTGCCAGCAGTCACTCACCAGGGGATAGCACAGATACGCAGTATTTT. This sequence encodes CASSHSPGDSTDTQYF.

This clonotype has just a few counts. The chain recombines TRBV4-1 with TRBJ1-2; D not certain. Germline V CDR1 and CDR2: MGHRA, YSYEKL. The CDR3 covers 15 residues. Between the trimmed V and J ends, which lost 0 bases and 8 bases, there was a span of 16 bases. CDR3 loop: CASSQDPQVKRGYTF. The CDR3 nucleotides are TGCGCCAGCAGCCAAGACCCCCAAGTAAAGCGGGGCTACACCTTC.

This clonotype was observed a handful of times. The chain has TRBV5-1 and TRBJ1-6, with D unresolved. The V gene lost 4 bases and the J gene lost 8 bases, with 16 bases spanning the gap. This CDR3 is 15 amino acids long. Germline V lookup: CDR1 SGHRS, CDR2 YFSETQ. The CDR3 spells CASSGGVWLDSPLHF. The CDR3 DNA is TGCGCCAGCAGCGGCGGGGTATGGTTAGATTCACCCCTCCACTTT.

This clonotype was counted ten times or more. The gene calls are TRBV5-1 and TRBJ2-6; 8 bases align to TRBD1. There are 15 residues in the CDR3. Germline V gene data show CDR1 as SGHRS and CDR2 as YFSETQ. V trimming: 0 bases; J trimming: 12 bases; junction bases outside the gene matches: 8. The CDR3 reads CASSLEWTGMGVLTF. The CDR3 region has the DNA TGCGCCAGCAGCTTGGAATGGACAGGGATGGGCGTCCTGACTTTC.

This clonotype was picked up a small number of times. The rearrangement links TRBV20-1 to TRBJ2-2; tentatively, D is TRBD2 (5 bases). The CDR3 covers 13 residues. Trimming removed 6 bases from V and 3 bases from J, with 11 bases in between. Germline CDR1 reads DFQATT; CDR2 reads SNEGSKA (reference sequence). This chain's CDR3 is CSARPRDTGELFF. CDR3 DNA sequence: TGCAGTGCGCGACCGAGGGACACCGGGGAGCTGTTTTTT.

This clonotype was observed a handful of times. This sequence joins TRBV9 and TRBJ2-3; D is possibly TRBD1 (5 bases). Germline lookup yields CDR1 SGDLS and CDR2 YYNGEE. The germline V and J ends were trimmed by 8 bases and 3 bases, with 10 bases remaining between them. The CDR3 runs to 12 residues. CDR3 region: CASGRATDTQYF. DNA of the CDR3: TGTGCCAGTGGCAGGGCGACAGATACGCAGTATTTT. Variable domain in full (rest from reference TRBV9 and TRBJ2-3): DSGVTQTPKHLITATGQRVTLRCSPRSGDLSVYWYQQSLDQGLQFLIQYYNGEERAKGNILERFSAQQFPDLHSELNLSSLELGDSALYFCASGRATDTQYFGPGTRLTVL.

CDR3 nucleotides: TGTGCCAGCATGTTGGGACAGATCACAGATACGCAGTATTTT. Amino acid sequence: CASMLGQITDTQYF. The rearrangement joins TRBV6-1 to TRBJ2-3, with 7 bases matching TRBD1. The germline CDR1 and CDR2 sequences are MNHNS and SASEGT. The CDR3 spans 14 residues. Trimming took 7 bases from V and 2 from J; bases not matched to a gene: 6.